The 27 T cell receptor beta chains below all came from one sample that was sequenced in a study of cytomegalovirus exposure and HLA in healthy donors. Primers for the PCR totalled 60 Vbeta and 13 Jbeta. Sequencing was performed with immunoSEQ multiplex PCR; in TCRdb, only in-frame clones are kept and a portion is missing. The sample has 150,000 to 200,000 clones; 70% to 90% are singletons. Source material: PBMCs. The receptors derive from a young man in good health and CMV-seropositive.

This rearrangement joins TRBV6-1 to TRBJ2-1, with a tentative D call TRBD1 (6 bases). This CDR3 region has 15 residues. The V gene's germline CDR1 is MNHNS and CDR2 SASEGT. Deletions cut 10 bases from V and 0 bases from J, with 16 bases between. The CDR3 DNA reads TGTGCCACCCCCGACAGGCATAGCTCCTACAATGAGCAGTTCTTC. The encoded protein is CATPDRHSSYNEQFF.

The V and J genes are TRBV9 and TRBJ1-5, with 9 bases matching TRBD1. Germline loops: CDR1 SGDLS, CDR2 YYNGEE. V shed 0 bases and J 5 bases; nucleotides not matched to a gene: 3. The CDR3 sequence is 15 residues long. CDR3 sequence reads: CASSVGQGVHQPQHF. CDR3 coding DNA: TGTGCCAGCAGCGTAGGACAGGGGGTCCATCAGCCCCAGCATTTT.

The CDR3 DNA follows: TGTGCCAGCAGTGGAATCGCTGGACTAGCGGGGGACAATGAGCAGTTCTTC. Protein sequence: CASSGIAGLAGDNEQFF. The J gene is TRBJ2-1, the V gene TRBV2, with TRBD2 matching 13 bases. This CDR3 comprises 17 residues. The trim removed 4 bases at V and 5 bases at J, leaving 8 bases unmatched. CDR1 and CDR2 from the germline V gene are SNHLY and FYNNEI.

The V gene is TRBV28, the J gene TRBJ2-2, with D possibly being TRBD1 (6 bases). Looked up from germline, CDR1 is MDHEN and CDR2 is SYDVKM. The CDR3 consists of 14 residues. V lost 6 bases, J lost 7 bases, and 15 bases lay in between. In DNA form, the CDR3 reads TGTGCCAGCAGGATTCGACAGGCTAGCGGGGAGCTGTTTTTT. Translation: CASRIRQASGELFF. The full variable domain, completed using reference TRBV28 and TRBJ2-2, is DVKVTQSSRYLVKRTGEKVFLECVQDMDHENMFWYRQDPGLGLRLIYFSYDVKMKEKGDIPEGYSVSREKKERFSLILESASTNQTSMYLCASRIRQASGELFFGEGSRLTVL.

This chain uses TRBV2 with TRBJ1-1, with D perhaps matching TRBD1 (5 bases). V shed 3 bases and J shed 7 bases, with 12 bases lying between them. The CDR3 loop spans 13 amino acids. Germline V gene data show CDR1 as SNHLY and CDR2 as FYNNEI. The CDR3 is CASSERGRDEAFF. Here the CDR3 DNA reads TGTGCCAGCAGTGAGCGGGGGAGAGATGAAGCTTTCTTT.

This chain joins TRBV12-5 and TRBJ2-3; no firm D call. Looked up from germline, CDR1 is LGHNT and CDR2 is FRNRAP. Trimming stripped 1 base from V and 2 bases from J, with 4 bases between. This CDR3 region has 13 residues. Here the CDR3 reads CASGLGHTDTQYF. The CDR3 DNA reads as TGTGCTAGTGGTTTGGGGCACACAGATACGCAGTATTTT. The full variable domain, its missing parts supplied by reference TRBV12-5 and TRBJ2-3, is DARVTQTPRHKVTEMGQEVTMRCQPILGHNTVFWYRQTMMQGLELLAYFRNRAPLDDSGMPKDRFSAEMPDATLATLKIQPSEPRDSAVYFCASGLGHTDTQYFGPGTRLTVL.

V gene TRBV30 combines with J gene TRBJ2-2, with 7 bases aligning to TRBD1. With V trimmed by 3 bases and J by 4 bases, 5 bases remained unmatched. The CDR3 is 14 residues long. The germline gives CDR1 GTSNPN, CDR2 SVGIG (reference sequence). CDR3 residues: CAWRLDRSTGELFF. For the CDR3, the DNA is TGTGCCTGGAGACTGGACAGGAGCACCGGGGAGCTGTTTTTT.

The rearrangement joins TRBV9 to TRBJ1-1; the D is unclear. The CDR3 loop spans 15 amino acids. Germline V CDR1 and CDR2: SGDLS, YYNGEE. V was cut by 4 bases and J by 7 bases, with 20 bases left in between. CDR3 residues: CASSSSSGDWGEAFF. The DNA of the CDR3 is TGTGCCAGCAGCTCGTCAAGCGGGGATTGGGGTGAAGCTTTCTTT. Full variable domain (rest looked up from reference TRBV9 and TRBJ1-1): DSGVTQTPKHLITATGQRVTLRCSPRSGDLSVYWYQQSLDQGLQFLIQYYNGEERAKGNILERFSAQQFPDLHSELNLSSLELGDSALYFCASSSSSGDWGEAFFGQGTRLTVV.

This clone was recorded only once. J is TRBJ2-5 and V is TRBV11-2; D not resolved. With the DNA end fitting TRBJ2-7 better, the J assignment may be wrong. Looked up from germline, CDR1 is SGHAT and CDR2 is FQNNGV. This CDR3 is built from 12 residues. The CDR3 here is CASSLREVEQYF. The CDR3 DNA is TGTGCCAGCAGCTTACGTGAGGTCGAGCAGTACTTC.

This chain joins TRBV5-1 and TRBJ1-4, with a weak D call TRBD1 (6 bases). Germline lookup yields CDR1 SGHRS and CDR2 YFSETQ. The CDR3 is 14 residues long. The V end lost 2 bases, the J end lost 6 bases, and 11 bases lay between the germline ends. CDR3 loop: CASSFGGRDEKLFF. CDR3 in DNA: TGCGCCAGCAGCTTCGGGGGGCGCGATGAAAAACTGTTTTTT.

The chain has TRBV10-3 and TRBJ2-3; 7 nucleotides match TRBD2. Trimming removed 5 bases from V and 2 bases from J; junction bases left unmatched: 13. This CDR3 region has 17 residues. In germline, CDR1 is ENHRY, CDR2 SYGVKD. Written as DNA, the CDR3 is TGTGCCATCAGTTCCAGCTACGGGGGGAGGATCACAGATACGCAGTATTTT. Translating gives CAISSSYGGRITDTQYF.

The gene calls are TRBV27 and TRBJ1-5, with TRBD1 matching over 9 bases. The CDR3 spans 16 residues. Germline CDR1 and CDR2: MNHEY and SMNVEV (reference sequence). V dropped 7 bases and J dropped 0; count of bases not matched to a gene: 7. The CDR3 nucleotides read TGTGCCAGCACATCGGGACAGGGCTATAGCAATCAGCCCCAGCATTTT. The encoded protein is CASTSGQGYSNQPQHF.

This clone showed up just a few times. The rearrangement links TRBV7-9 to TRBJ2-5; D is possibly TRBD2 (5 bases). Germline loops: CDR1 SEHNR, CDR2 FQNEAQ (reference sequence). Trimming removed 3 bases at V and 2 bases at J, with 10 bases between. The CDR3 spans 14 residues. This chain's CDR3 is CASSFLSGQETQYF. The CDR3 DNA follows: TGTGCCAGCAGCTTCTTAAGCGGTCAAGAGACCCAGTACTTC.

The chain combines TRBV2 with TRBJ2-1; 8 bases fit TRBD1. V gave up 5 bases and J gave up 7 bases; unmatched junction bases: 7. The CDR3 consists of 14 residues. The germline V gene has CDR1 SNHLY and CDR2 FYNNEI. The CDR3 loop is CASSSNRGLNEQFF. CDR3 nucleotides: TGTGCCAGCAGTTCAAACAGGGGGTTGAATGAGCAGTTCTTC. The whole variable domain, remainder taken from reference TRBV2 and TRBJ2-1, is EPEVTQTPSHQVTQMGQEVILRCVPISNHLYFYWYRQILGQKVEFLVSFYNNEISEKSEIFDDQFSVERPDGSNFTLKIRSTKLEDSAMYFCASSSNRGLNEQFFGPGTRLTVL.

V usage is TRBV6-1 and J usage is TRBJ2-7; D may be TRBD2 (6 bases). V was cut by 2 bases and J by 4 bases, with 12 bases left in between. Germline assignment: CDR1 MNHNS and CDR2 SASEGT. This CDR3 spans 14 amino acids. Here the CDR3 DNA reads TGTGCCAGCAGTGAAAGAGGAGGGGCATACGAGCAGTACTTC. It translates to CASSERGGAYEQYF.

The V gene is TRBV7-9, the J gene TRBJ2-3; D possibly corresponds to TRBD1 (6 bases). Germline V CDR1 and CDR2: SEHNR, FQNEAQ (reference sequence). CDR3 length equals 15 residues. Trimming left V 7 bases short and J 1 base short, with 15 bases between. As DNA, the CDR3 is TGTGCCAGCACCTCCTTGGGGGCCGGCACAGATACGCAGTATTTT. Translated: CASTSLGAGTDTQYF. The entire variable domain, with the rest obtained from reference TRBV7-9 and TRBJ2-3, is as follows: DTGVSQNPRHKITKRGQNVTFRCDPISEHNRLYWYRQTLGQGPEFLTYFQNEAQLEKSRLLSDRFSAERPKGSFSTLEIQRTEQGDSAMYLCASTSLGAGTDTQYFGPGTRLTVL.

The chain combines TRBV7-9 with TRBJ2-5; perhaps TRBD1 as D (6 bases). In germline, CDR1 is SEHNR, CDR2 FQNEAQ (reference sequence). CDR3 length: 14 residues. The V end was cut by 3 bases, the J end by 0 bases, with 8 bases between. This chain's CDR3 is CASSLTGNQETQYF. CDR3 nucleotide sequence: TGTGCCAGCAGCTTGACAGGCAACCAAGAGACCCAGTACTTC.

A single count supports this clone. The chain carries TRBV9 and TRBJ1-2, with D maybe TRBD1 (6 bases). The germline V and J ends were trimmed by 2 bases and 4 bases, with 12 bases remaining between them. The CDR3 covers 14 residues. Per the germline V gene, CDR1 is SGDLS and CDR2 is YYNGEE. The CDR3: CASSVLDSPYGYTF. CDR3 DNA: TGTGCCAGCAGCGTTCTGGACAGCCCCTATGGCTACACCTTC.

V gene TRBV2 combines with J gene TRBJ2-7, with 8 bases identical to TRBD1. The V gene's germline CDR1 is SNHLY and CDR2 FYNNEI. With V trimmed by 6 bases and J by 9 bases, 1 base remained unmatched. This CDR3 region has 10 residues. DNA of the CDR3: TGTGCCAGCAGGGGACAGGTGCAGTACTTC. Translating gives CASRGQVQYF. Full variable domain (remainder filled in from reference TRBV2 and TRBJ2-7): EPEVTQTPSHQVTQMGQEVILRCVPISNHLYFYWYRQILGQKVEFLVSFYNNEISEKSEIFDDQFSVERPDGSNFTLKIRSTKLEDSAMYFCASRGQVQYFGPGTRLTVT.

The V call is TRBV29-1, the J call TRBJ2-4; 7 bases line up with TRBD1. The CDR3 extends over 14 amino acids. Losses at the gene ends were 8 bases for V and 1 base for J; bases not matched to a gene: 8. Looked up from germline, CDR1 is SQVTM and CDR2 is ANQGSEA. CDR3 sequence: CSRGGGSAKNIQYF. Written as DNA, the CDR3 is TGCAGCCGAGGGGGCGGGTCGGCCAAAAACATTCAGTACTTC.

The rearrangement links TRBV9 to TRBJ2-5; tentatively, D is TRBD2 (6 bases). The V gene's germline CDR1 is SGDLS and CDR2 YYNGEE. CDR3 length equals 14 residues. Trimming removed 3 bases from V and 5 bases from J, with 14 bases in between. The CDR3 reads CASSEGLTQETQYF. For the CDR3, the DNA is TGTGCCAGCAGCGAGGGACTTACCCAGGAGACCCAGTACTTC.

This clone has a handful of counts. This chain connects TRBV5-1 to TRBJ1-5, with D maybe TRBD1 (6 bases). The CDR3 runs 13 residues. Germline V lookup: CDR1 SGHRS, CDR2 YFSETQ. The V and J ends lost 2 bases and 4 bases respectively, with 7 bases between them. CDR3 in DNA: TGCGCCAGCAGCTTACAGGGAAATCAGCCCCAGCATTTT. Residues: CASSLQGNQPQHF.

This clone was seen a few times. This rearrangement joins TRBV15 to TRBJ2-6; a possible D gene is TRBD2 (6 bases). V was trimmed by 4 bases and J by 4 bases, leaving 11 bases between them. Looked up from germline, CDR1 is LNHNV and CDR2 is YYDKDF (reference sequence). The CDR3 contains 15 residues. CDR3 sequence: CATSKEGAGANVLTF. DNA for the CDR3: TGTGCCACCAGCAAGGAGGGTGCCGGGGCCAACGTCCTGACTTTC. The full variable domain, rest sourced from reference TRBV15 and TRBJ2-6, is DAMVIQNPRYQVTQFGKPVTLSCSQTLNHNVMYWYQQKSSQAPKLLFHYYDKDFNNEADTPDNFQSRRPNTSFCFLDIRSPGLGDTAMYLCATSKEGAGANVLTFGAGSRLTVL.

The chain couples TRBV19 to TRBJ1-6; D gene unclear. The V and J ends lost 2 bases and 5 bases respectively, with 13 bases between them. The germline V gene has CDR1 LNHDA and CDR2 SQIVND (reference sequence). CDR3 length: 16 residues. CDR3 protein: CASSIIGSSDNSPLHF. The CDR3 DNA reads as TGTGCCAGTAGTATAATTGGGAGTTCGGATAATTCACCCCTCCACTTT. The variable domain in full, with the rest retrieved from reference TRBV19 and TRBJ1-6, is DGGITQSPKYLFRKEGQNVTLSCEQNLNHDAMYWYRQDPGQGLRLIYYSQIVNDFQKGDIAEGYSVSREKKESFPLTVTSAQKNPTAFYLCASSIIGSSDNSPLHFGNGTRLTVT.

CDR3 nucleotides: TGCAGCGTTGCTCCCCGCCTAAGACAGGGCCAAGAGACCCAGTACTTC. This sequence encodes CSVAPRLRQGQETQYF. The chain uses TRBV29-1 and TRBJ2-5; 7 bases align to TRBD1. The junction had 12 bases not matched to a gene; V was cut back by 4 bases and J by 1 base. There are 16 residues in the CDR3. Germline V gene sequence: CDR1 SQVTM, CDR2 ANQGSEA.

The DNA for the CDR3 is TGTGCCAGCAGCTCCGGGACAGCGAACACTGAAGCTTTCTTT. This codes for CASSSGTANTEAFF. This chain joins TRBV7-3 and TRBJ1-1, with 7 bases matching TRBD1. There are 14 residues in the CDR3. J gave up 1 base and V 4 bases, and 3 bases lay outside the gene matches. Germline values: CDR1 SGHTA, CDR2 FQGTGA.

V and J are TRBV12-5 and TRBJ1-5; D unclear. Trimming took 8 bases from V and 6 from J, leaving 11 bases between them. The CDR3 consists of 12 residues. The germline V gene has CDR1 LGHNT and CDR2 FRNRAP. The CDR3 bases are TGTGCTAGTAAAATCGGTATTCAGCCCCAGCATTTT. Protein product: CASKIGIQPQHF.